This T cell receptor (beta chain) was documented in a study of neurological immune-mediated disorders. Healthy controls were blood bank volunteers in Maryland, USA. The making of cDNA relied on 5'RACE with 10-nucleotide random UMIs. TCRdb reanalysed the 5' RACE reads using MiXCR and keeps one entry per CDR3 protein. The table lists roughly 80,000 distinct CDR3 sequences, about 9.7% of them singletons. This clonotype was found a few times. Its antigen is undetermined. Broader study findings: In HTLV-1-associated myelopathy, TCR clonal expansion was greatest, whereas multiple sclerosis had the least, falling below healthy controls.

CDR3 size: 20 residues. Trimming removed 0 bases from V and 2 bases from J; junction bases left unmatched: 15. CDR1 is SGHNT, CDR2 YENEEA, per germline. Sample: PBMCs. The V and J genes are TRBV11-3 and TRBJ2-1, with 8 positions matching TRBD2. The source is a man aged 45-65 years in good health. CDR3 region: CASSLDRWGSGKGAYNEQFF. The CDR3 DNA is TGTGCCAGCAGCTTAGATCGGTGGGGTAGCGGGAAGGGGGCCTACAATGAGCAGTTCTTC.